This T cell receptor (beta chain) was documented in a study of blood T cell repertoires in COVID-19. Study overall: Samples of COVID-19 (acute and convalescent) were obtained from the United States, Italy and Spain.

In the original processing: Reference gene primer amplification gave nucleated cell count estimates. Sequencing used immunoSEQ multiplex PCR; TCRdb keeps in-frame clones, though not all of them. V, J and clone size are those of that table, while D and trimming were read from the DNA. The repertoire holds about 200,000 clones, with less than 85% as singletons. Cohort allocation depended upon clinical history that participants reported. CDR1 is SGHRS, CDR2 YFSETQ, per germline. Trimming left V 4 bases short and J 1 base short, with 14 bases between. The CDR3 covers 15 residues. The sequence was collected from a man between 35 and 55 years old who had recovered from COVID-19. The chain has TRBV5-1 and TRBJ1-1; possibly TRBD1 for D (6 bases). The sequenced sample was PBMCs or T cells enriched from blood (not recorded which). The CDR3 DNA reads TGCGCCAGCAGCCCGGGGACAACGAGGAACACTGAAGCTTTCTTT. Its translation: CASSPGTTRNTEAFF.